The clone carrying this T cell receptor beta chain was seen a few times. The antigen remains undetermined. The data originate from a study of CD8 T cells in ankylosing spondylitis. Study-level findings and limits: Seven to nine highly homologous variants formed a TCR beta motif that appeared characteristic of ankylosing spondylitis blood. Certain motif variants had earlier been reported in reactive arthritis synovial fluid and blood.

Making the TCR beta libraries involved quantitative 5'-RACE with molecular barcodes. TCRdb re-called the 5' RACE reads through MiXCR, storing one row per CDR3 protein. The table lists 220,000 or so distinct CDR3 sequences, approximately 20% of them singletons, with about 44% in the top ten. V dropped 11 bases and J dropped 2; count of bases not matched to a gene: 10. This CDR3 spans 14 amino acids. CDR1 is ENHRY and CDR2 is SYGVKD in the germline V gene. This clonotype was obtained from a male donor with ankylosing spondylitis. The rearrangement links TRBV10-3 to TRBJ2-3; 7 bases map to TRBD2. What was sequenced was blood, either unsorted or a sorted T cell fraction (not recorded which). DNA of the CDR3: TGTGCCGTTCAAAGCGGGGCCCACACAGATACGCAGTATTTT. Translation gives CAVQSGAHTDTQYF.